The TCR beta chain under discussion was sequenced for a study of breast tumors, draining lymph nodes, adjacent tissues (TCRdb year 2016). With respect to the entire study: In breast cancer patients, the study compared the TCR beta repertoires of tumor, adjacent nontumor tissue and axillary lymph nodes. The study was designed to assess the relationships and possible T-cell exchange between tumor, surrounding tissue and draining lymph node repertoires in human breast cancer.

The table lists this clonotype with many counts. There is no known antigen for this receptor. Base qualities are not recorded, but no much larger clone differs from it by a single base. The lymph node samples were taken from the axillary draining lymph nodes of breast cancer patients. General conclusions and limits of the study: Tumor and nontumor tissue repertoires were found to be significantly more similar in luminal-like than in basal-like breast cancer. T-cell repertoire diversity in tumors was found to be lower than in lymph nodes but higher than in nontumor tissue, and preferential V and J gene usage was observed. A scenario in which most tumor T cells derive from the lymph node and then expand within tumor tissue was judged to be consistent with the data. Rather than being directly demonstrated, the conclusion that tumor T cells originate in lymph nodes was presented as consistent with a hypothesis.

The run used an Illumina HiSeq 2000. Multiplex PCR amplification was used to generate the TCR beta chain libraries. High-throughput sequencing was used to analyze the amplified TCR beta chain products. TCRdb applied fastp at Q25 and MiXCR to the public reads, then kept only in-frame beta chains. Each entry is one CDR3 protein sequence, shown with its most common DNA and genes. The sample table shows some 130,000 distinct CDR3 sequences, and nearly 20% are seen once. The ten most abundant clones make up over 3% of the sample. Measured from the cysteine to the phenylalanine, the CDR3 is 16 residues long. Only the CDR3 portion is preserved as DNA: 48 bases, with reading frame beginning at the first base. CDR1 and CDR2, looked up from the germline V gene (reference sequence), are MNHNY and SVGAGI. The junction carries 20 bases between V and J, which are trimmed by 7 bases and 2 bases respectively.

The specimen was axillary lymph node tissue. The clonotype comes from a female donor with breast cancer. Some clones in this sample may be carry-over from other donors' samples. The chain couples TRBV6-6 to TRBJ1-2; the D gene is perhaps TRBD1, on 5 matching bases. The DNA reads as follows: TGTGCCAGCATACGGACACGGGCGGGCCGCAACTATGGCTACACCTTC. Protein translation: CASIRTRAGRNYGYTF.